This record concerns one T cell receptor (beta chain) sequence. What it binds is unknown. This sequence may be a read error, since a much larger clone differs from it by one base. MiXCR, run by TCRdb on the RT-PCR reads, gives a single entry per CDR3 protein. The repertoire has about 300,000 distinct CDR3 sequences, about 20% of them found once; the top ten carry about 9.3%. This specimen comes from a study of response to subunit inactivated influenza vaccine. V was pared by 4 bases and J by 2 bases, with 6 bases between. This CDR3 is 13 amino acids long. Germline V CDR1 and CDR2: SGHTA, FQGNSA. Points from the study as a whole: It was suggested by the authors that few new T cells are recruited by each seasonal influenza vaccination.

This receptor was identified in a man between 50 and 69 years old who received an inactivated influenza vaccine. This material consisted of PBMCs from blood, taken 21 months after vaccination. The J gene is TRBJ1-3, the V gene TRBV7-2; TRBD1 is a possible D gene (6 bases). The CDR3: CASSWTAGNTIYF. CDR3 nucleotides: TGTGCCAGCAGCTGGACAGCTGGAAACACCATATATTTT. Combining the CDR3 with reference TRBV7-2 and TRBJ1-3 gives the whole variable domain GAGVSQSPSNKVTEKGKDVELRCDPISGHTALYWYRQSLGQGLEFLIYFQGNSAPDKSGLPSDRFSAERTGGSVSTLTIQRTQQEDSAVYLCASSWTAGNTIYFGEGSWLTVV.